The T cell receptor (beta chain) under discussion was sequenced for a study of blood T cell repertoires in COVID-19. As for the study in general: Material from acute and convalescent COVID-19 was sourced from the United States, Italy and Spain. In each case, the material was cDNA or gDNA derived from T cells, B-cell-depleted T cells, or PBMCs.

Original methodology: Estimated nucleated cell counts came from reference gene primer amplification. The protocol was immunoSEQ multiplex PCR, while the TCRdb copy is restricted to in-frame clones and leaves out a portion. The DNA gave D and trimming, while V, J and clone size come from that table. The table records 300,000 or so clones, 75% to 90% of them present only once. Comments on this clone: Other DNA sequences in the sample encode the same CDR3.

Source material: peripheral blood. The origin of this receptor is a woman in her thirties or forties with acute or convalescent COVID-19.

The CDR3 protein is CASSQERGYGYTF. The CDR3 DNA sequence: TGCGCCAGCAGCCAAGAGCGAGGCTATGGCTACACCTTC. The rearrangement links TRBV4-1 to TRBJ1-2; D not certain. Germline V CDR1 and CDR2: MGHRA, YSYEKL. V lost 0 bases and J 4 bases, leaving 6 bases between the germline ends. The CDR3 totals 13 residues.